This T cell receptor (beta chain) was recovered during a study of T-cell reconstitution after alpha-beta-depleted transplantation in children. This clonotype was picked up many times. Its target is unknown. Library preparation (for TCRbeta) was performed with unique molecular identifiers. One entry per CDR3 protein, called by TCRdb with MiXCR from the PCR reads. The table shows about 830,000 distinct CDR3 sequences, with roughly 15% occurring only once. General study findings and limits: The origin of alpha-beta T cells about two months after transplant was reportedly several hundred expanded graft clones. At the one-year point after transplant, T-cell counts and TCRbeta diversity were found to come mostly from T cells that had been newly produced. The study traced high day-60 TCRbeta diversity in some patients to surviving recipient T cells and thymic progenitors.

The J segment lost 4 bases and the V segment lost 6 bases, leaving 3 bases of the junction unmatched. CDR3 length equals 13 residues. This TCR derives from a male patient younger than 18 who had a stem cell transplant for acute lymphoblastic leukemia, so the T cells may come from the graft donor. V gene TRBV12-3 or TRBV12-4 combines with J gene TRBJ2-3; 8 positions match TRBD2. Sequences were derived from PBMCs, mostly from graft donor cells, sampled 360 days after TCRalphabeta/CD19-depleted stem cell transplant. The CDR3, as DNA: TGTGCCAGCAGCCCTAGCGGGTCAGATACGCAGTATTTT. This sequence encodes CASSPSGSDTQYF.